This is a list of T cell receptor beta chains from one sample in a study of OX40 agonist ivuxolimab in advanced cancers. Data came from immunoSEQ multiplex PCR; TCRdb stores just in-frame clones and leaves some out. The repertoire consists of 60,000 to 75,000 clones, with roughly 88% occurring once and the leading ten covering approximately 5.4%. This specimen was CD4+ or CD8+ T cells sorted from blood, taken in a trial of the OX40 agonist ivuxolimab. The receptors here all came from an adult with an advanced solid tumor such as melanoma, head and neck, liver or kidney cancer. CDR3s include the opening cysteine and the closing phenylalanine or tryptophan. The D gene is left open where the match is weak. The size of a clone is reported for some rows only, either as once, few or many, or as a class for expanded clones.

. | TRBJ1-3 | TRBV9 | . | CASSVSQGTDSGNTIYF | TGTGCCAGCAGCGTATCTCAGGGGACCGACTCTGGAAACACCATATATTTT
. | TRBJ2-2 | TRBV6-1 | . | CASSETAGTNTGELFF | TGTGCCAGCAGTGAAACGGCTGGGACTAACACCGGGGAGCTGTTTTTT
once | TRBJ1-1 | TRBV19 | TRBD1 | CASTWGQGNTEAFF | TGTGCCAGTACCTGGGGACAGGGGAACACTGAAGCTTTCTTT
. | TRBJ2-5 | TRBV25-1 | . | CASSDAYPGGETQYF | TGTGCCAGCAGTGACGCGTACCCTGGGGGGGAGACCCAGTACTTC
few | TRBJ1-2 | TRBV7-8 | . | CASSLVSRAGGYTF | TGTGCCAGCAGCTTAGTCTCCAGGGCTGGGGGCTACACCTTC
. | TRBJ1-1 | TRBV5-4 | . | CASSLQGLEAFF | TGTGCCAGCAGCTTACAGGGCCTTGAAGCTTTCTTT
. | TRBJ1-2 | TRBV4-1 | . | CASTPQEGGTYGYTF | TGCGCCAGCACCCCCCAGGAGGGAGGAACCTATGGCTACACCTTC
. | TRBJ2-1 | TRBV29-1 | . | CSALGGRDSSYNEQFF | TGCAGCGCTTTGGGGGGGCGGGACAGCTCCTACAATGAGCAGTTCTTC
. | TRBJ1-2 | TRBV27 | . | CASRVGANYGYTF | TGTGCCAGCAGGGTGGGAGCTAACTATGGCTACACCTTC
. | TRBJ2-1 | TRBV20-1 | . | CSASTTEQFF | TGCAGTGCTAGTACCACTGAGCAGTTCTTC
. | TRBJ2-3 | TRBV11-1 | TRBD2 | CASSPGLATDTQYF | TGTGCCAGCAGCCCAGGACTAGCGACAGATACGCAGTATTTT
. | TRBJ2-2 | TRBV4-2 | . | CASSLGVTGELFF | TGTGCCAGCAGCCTAGGGGTCACCGGGGAGCTGTTTTTT
. | TRBJ2-5 | TRBV5-1 | . | CASSLMGLQETQYF | TGCGCCAGCAGCTTGATGGGGCTCCAAGAGACCCAGTACTTC
once | TRBJ1-2 | TRBV4-1 | . | CASSQADWDIYGYTF | TGCGCCAGCAGCCAAGCCGACTGGGACATCTATGGCTACACCTTC
. | TRBJ2-3 | TRBV11-1 | TRBD2 | CASSPGTITDTQYF | TGTGCCAGCAGCCCCGGGACTATCACAGATACGCAGTATTTT
. | TRBJ2-2 | TRBV27 | . | CASSLSGKSNTGELFF | TGTGCCAGCAGTTTAAGTGGGAAGTCGAACACCGGGGAGCTGTTTTTT
. | TRBJ1-1 | TRBV5-6 | . | CASSYPGTLNTEAFF | TGTGCCAGCAGCTACCCCGGGACCTTGAACACTGAAGCTTTCTTT
. | TRBJ2-3 | TRBV6-6 | . | CASRSGYHTDTQYF | TGTGCCAGCAGAAGCGGTTATCACACAGATACGCAGTATTTT
. | TRBJ2-6 | TRBV6-6 | TRBD1 | CASSDRGTGANVLTF | TGTGCCAGCAGTGACAGGGGGACTGGGGCCAACGTCCTGACTTTC
. | TRBJ1-1 | TRBV7-2 | . | CASSVLANTEAFF | TGTGCCAGCAGCGTCCTCGCGAACACTGAAGCTTTCTTT
once | TRBJ2-5 | TRBV5-4 | . | CASSLPRKETQYF | TGTGCCAGCAGCTTGCCAAGGAAAGAGACCCAGTACTTC
. | TRBJ1-3 | TRBV7-3 | . | CASSLGTSGNTIYF | TGTGCCAGCAGCTTAGGGACGTCAGGAAACACCATATATTTT
. | TRBJ1-1 | TRBV27 | . | CASKGVTNTEAFF | TGTGCCAGCAAGGGGGTTACGAACACTGAAGCTTTCTTT
. | TRBJ1-4 | TRBV19 | . | CASSKVGEKSEKLFF | TGTGCCAGTAGTAAAGTGGGGGAAAAGAGTGAAAAACTGTTTTTT
. | TRBJ1-5 | TRBV18 | . | CASLDSYSNQPQHF | TGTGCCAGCTTGGACAGCTATAGCAATCAGCCCCAGCATTTT
. | TRBJ1-5 | TRBV2 | . | CASNLGGATDQPQHF | TGTGCCAGCAATCTGGGGGGAGCTACCGATCAGCCCCAGCATTTT
. | TRBJ2-7 | TRBV18 | . | CASSPPSRGEQYF | TGTGCCAGCTCACCCCCCTCCCGCGGCGAGCAGTACTTC
. | TRBJ2-6 | TRBV6-6 | TRBD1 | CASIGQVRSGANVLTF | TGTGCCAGCATCGGACAGGTGCGATCTGGGGCCAACGTCCTGACTTTC
. | TRBJ1-2 | TRBV7-9 | . | CASSSPVQGNYGYTF | TGTGCCAGCAGCTCTCCCGTCCAGGGCAACTATGGCTACACCTTC
. | TRBJ1-1 | TRBV4-1 | . | CASSQDPDRKAFF | TGCGCCAGCAGCCAAGATCCCGACCGGAAAGCTTTCTTT
. | TRBJ1-4 | TRBV13 | TRBD1 | CASSQDREKLFF | TGTGCCAGCAGCCAGGACAGGGAAAAACTGTTTTTT
. | TRBJ2-2 | TRBV18 | . | CASSPRANTGELFF | TGTGCCAGCTCACCCAGGGCGAACACCGGGGAGCTGTTTTTT
. | TRBJ2-7 | TRBV28 | . | CASSYLSYEQYF | TGTGCCAGCAGTTACCTCTCCTACGAGCAGTACTTC
. | TRBJ2-2 | TRBV28 | TRBD2 | CASSPTSGVDGELFF | TGTGCCAGCAGTCCGACTAGCGGGGTGGACGGGGAGCTGTTTTTT
. | TRBJ2-2 | TRBV19 | . | CASSIRRAFETGELFF | TGTGCCAGTAGTATCAGGAGGGCGTTTGAAACCGGGGAGCTGTTTTTT
. | TRBJ1-1 | TRBV19 | . | CASSPRRTEAFF | TGTGCCAGTAGCCCCAGGCGGACTGAAGCTTTCTTT
. | TRBJ1-5 | TRBV6-6 | . | CASRGGQGNQPQHF | TGTGCCAGCAGGGGGGGGCAGGGAAATCAGCCCCAGCATTTT
. | TRBJ1-3 | TRBV9 | TRBD1 | CASSQRTGSVTIYF | TGTGCCAGCAGCCAAAGGACAGGGTCGGTCACCATATATTTT
. | TRBJ1-2 | TRBV5-6 | . | CASSPPRESYGYTF | TGTGCCAGCAGCCCGCCAAGGGAGAGCTATGGCTACACCTTC
. | TRBJ1-2 | TRBV9 | . | CASSVVAGVRYTF | TGTGCCAGCAGCGTAGTCGCCGGGGTTAGGTACACCTTC
once | TRBJ1-1 | TRBV29-1 | . | CSVDPGSFF | TGCAGCGTTGACCCAGGATCTTTCTTT
few | TRBJ2-7 | TRBV15 | TRBD1 | CATSKIPGQGTYEQYF | TGTGCCACCAGCAAAATACCGGGACAGGGAACCTACGAGCAGTACTTC
. | TRBJ2-1 | TRBV29-1 | . | CSVEGREHNEQFF | TGCAGCGTTGAAGGCAGAGAGCACAATGAGCAGTTCTTC
. | TRBJ1-2 | TRBV7-2 | . | CASSSQRQSRSYGYTF | TGTGCCAGCAGCTCGCAGCGGCAGAGCCGATCCTATGGCTACACCTTC
once | TRBJ2-3 | TRBV5-6 | TRBD2 | CASRLPGTSGSGDTQYF | TGTGCCAGCAGACTACCCGGGACTAGCGGGAGTGGAGATACGCAGTATTTT
. | TRBJ1-2 | TRBV19 | TRBD1 | CASSWSGQYGYTF | TGTGCCAGTAGTTGGTCGGGACAGTATGGCTACACCTTC
. | TRBJ1-1 | TRBV25-1 | . | CASSLLEGGEAFF | TGTGCCAGCAGTCTTCTTGAAGGAGGTGAAGCTTTCTTT
. | TRBJ1-2 | TRBV6-5 | . | CASSYSLSSNYGYTF | TGTGCCAGCAGTTACAGTTTATCTTCTAACTATGGCTACACCTTC
. | TRBJ1-5 | TRBV28 | . | CASTKASGHLNQPQHF | TGTGCCAGCACCAAGGCCTCAGGGCACCTCAATCAGCCCCAGCATTTT
. | TRBJ1-1 | TRBV5-1 | . | CASRRTGNTEAFF | TGCGCCAGCAGACGAACAGGGAACACTGAAGCTTTCTTT
. | TRBJ2-1 | TRBV7-2 | . | CASSTRSSEQFF | TGTGCCAGCAGCACTAGATCGTCCGAGCAGTTCTTC
. | TRBJ1-1 | TRBV28 | . | CASSLGRSEAFF | TGTGCCAGCAGTTTGGGGAGGTCTGAAGCTTTCTTT
. | TRBJ2-7 | TRBV6-5 | . | CASSLRPGNYEQYF | TGTGCCAGCAGCCTCCGGCCAGGGAACTACGAGCAGTACTTC
. | TRBJ1-2 | TRBV10-3 | TRBD1 | CAISGYPGGTTSRGYTF | TGTGCCATCAGTGGTTACCCAGGGGGTACCACTTCTCGGGGCTACACCTTC
. | TRBJ2-7 | TRBV5-1 | . | CASSLEMGEQYF | TGCGCCAGCAGCTTGGAAATGGGCGAGCAGTACTTC
once | TRBJ2-7 | TRBV25-1 | . | CASSEGGAPTRQYF | TGTGCCAGCAGTGAAGGGGGGGCCCCAACCCGGCAGTACTTC
. | TRBJ2-2 | TRBV7-2 | . | CASSWLANTGELFF | TGTGCCAGCAGCTGGCTAGCGAACACCGGGGAGCTGTTTTTT
. | TRBJ2-1 | TRBV7-9 | TRBD1 | CASSIGQGFGNEQFF | TGTGCCAGCAGCATAGGACAGGGCTTCGGCAATGAGCAGTTCTTC
. | TRBJ1-1 | TRBV19 | . | CASSTLDKNTEAFF | TGTGCCAGTAGTACCCTGGACAAGAACACTGAAGCTTTCTTT